This TCR beta chain came from a study of CD8+CD57+ T cells in acquired aplastic anemia. Study-wide background: The DNA of sorted CD4+ and CD8+ cells averaged 3.2 ug.

Germline-derived CDR1 and CDR2 are LNHDA and SQIVND (reference sequence). Deletions cut 1 base from V and 1 base from J, with 10 bases between. The CDR3 extends over 15 amino acids. TCR beta VDJ and CDR3 profiles were obtained from a genomic DNA template. MiXCR, run by TCRdb on the reads, gives a single entry per CDR3 protein. Here the sample spans roughly 180,000 distinct CDR3 sequences, 40% to 55% being singletons. The source material was sorted CD4+, CD8+, or CD8+CD57+ T cells (not recorded which) from PBMCs. The origin of this receptor is a human donor in good health. This chain connects TRBV19 to TRBJ1-2, with a weak D call TRBD1 (5 bases). CDR3 coding DNA: TGTGCCAGTAGTATAGGGGGCGGAAATAACTATGGCTACACCTTC. It is translated as CASSIGGGNNYGYTF.